The 21 T cell receptor beta chains in this list originate from one sample, sequenced in a study of T-cell memory formation after mild COVID-19. TCRdb called the 5' RACE reads again in MiXCR, with one record for every CDR3 protein. The sample contains 400,000 to 450,000 distinct CDR3 sequences, roughly 18% of which appear only once. Sequencing used PBMCs or a T cell subset sorted from them (not recorded which). The receptors derive from a man between 18 and 29 years old who had mild COVID-19 (a few samples of this study predate the infection). Cell type and time point are not known.

The CDR3 region has the DNA TGTGCCAGCAGCCCCGGGGTGGGCGGGGGACAGCAGTTCTTC. Amino acid sequence: CASSPGVGGGQQFF. The V and J genes are TRBV6-5 and TRBJ2-1, with 7 bases identical to TRBD2. Germline V gene sequence: CDR1 MNHEY, CDR2 SVGAGI. The V and J ends lost 6 bases and 11 bases, in that order; junction bases with no gene match: 13. This CDR3 has 14 amino acids.

This clonotype was detected only a few times. This chain uses TRBV7-2 with TRBJ2-7; TRBD2 matches at 8 bases. Germline trimming cut 5 bases from V and 4 bases from J; bases unmatched to any gene: 13. Germline values: CDR1 SGHTA, CDR2 FQGNSA. The CDR3 runs to 16 residues. CDR3 protein: CASSAARGGLVYEQYF. DNA of the CDR3: TGTGCCAGCAGCGCCGCCCGGGGGGGTCTCGTTTACGAGCAGTACTTC.

This clonotype has just a few counts. The J gene is TRBJ2-1, the V gene TRBV10-2; D gene ambiguous. Germline loops: CDR1 WSHSY, CDR2 SAAADI. This CDR3 is 12 amino acids long. V dropped 1 base and J dropped 9 bases, with 7 bases sitting between them. The CDR3 loop is CASSEYGGEQFF. CDR3 nucleotides: TGCGCCAGCAGTGAGTACGGCGGTGAGCAGTTCTTC.

This clonotype was seen repeatedly, ten times or more. The CDR3 sequence: CASTSSGADTQYF. The CDR3 nucleotides are TGTGCCAGCACTTCTAGCGGTGCAGATACGCAGTATTTT. The rearrangement joins TRBV6-2 or TRBV6-3 to TRBJ2-3; TRBD2 matches 7 bases. Germline trimming cut 7 bases from V and 4 bases from J; bases unmatched to any gene: 5. Germline CDR1 MNHEY, CDR2 SVGEGT. The CDR3 totals 13 residues.

This clonotype was observed a handful of times. This rearrangement joins TRBV9 to TRBJ2-5; the D gene is possibly TRBD1 (6 bases). The CDR3 has 14 amino acids. CDR1 and CDR2 from the germline V gene are SGDLS and YYNGEE. V gave up 1 base and J gave up 2 bases, with 9 bases separating them. The CDR3 here is CASSVNGQQETQYF. The CDR3 coding sequence is TGTGCCAGCAGCGTAAATGGACAGCAAGAGACCCAGTACTTC.

This rearrangement joins TRBV7-9 to TRBJ2-7; 9 bases are shared with TRBD1. V lost 5 bases, J lost 7 bases, and 3 bases stayed unmatched. The CDR3 has 12 amino acids. Germline V lookup: CDR1 SEHNR, CDR2 FQNEAQ (reference sequence). The CDR3 here is CASSRDREEQYV. In DNA form, the CDR3 reads TGTGCCAGCAGCCGGGACAGGGAAGAGCAGTACGTC.

The chain employs TRBV20-1 and TRBJ1-6; no clear D. The CDR3 runs to 15 residues. V was clipped by 0 bases and J by 8 bases, with 14 bases between them. Germline V gene lookup returns CDR1 DFQATT and CDR2 SNEGSKA (reference sequence). In DNA form, the CDR3 reads TGCAGTGCTAGAGATTGGGTAGTCAACCATTCACCCCTCCACTTT. Its protein is CSARDWVVNHSPLHF.

This clonotype turned up a few times. DNA of the CDR3: TGCAGCGTTGAAGATGGGGCGGTCGGGGAGCTGTTTTTT. Translated, it gives CSVEDGAVGELFF. The J gene is TRBJ2-2, the V gene TRBV29-1, with a possible D match to TRBD1 (5 bases). The V end was cut by 0 bases, the J end by 7 bases, with 9 bases between. The germline CDR1 and CDR2 sequences are SQVTM and ANQGSEA. This CDR3 has 13 residues.

This clonotype was picked up many times. This chain uses TRBV5-6 with TRBJ2-1; 7 bases fit TRBD1. CDR3 size: 15 residues. V trimming: 4 bases; J trimming: 5 bases; junction bases outside the gene matches: 9. The germline V gene encodes CDR1 SGHDT and CDR2 YYEEEE. The CDR3 spells CASSIDTDRHNEQFF. CDR3 nucleotides: TGTGCCAGCAGCATAGACACGGACAGGCACAATGAGCAGTTCTTC.

This clonotype was observed once. The rearrangement links TRBV4-3 to TRBJ1-1; D uncertain. The CDR3 totals 11 residues. V was shortened by 3 bases and J by 6 bases, with 5 bases between the two germline ends. Germline V lookup: CDR1 LGHNA, CDR2 YSLEER. CDR3 protein: CASSHAAEAFF. CDR3 sequence (DNA): TGCGCCAGCAGCCACGCGGCTGAAGCTTTCTTT.

This clonotype has a handful of counts. The CDR3 nucleotides are TGTGCCAGCAGTCCGGCGGGGGGGCCGGGGGATACGCAGTATTTT. It codes for CASSPAGGPGDTQYF. V is TRBV12-3 or TRBV12-4 and J is TRBJ2-3, with 9 bases fitting TRBD2. The CDR3 is 15 amino acids. V trimming: 5 bases; J trimming: 6 bases; junction bases outside the gene matches: 9.

This clonotype was seen a handful of times. V is TRBV5-1 and J is TRBJ1-1; tentatively, D is TRBD1 (5 bases). With 4 bases removed from V and 5 bases from J, the gap between germline ends came to 18 bases. From germline, CDR1 is SGHRS and CDR2 YFSETQ. The CDR3 covers 15 residues. This CDR3 reads CASSLRDLGTTEAFF. The CDR3 DNA follows: TGCGCCAGCAGCCTCCGCGACCTCGGGACTACTGAAGCTTTCTTT.

The chain links TRBV12-3 or TRBV12-4 to TRBJ2-4; the D gene is possibly TRBD2 (5 bases). V shed 2 bases and J shed 2 bases, with 10 bases lying between them. This CDR3 comprises 15 residues. The CDR3 bases are TGTGCCAGCAGTTTAAGTCCGGGGACCAAAAACATTCAGTACTTC. Amino acid sequence: CASSLSPGTKNIQYF.

V is TRBV15 and J is TRBJ2-4; TRBD2 is a possible D gene (7 bases). The CDR3 runs 15 residues. Trimming took 3 bases from V and 5 from J, leaving 14 bases between them. Germline lookup yields CDR1 LNHNV and CDR2 YYDKDF (reference sequence). CDR3 protein: CATSREQGGENIQYF. The DNA of the CDR3 is TGTGCCACCAGCAGGGAACAGGGAGGGGAAAACATTCAGTACTTC.

This clonotype occurred a few times. The gene calls are TRBV27 and TRBJ1-2; 7 nucleotides line up with TRBD1. Losses at the gene ends were 1 base for V and 8 bases for J; bases not matched to a gene: 13. Germline CDR1 MNHEY, CDR2 SMNVEV (reference sequence). The CDR3 is 16 residues long. CDR3 amino acids: CASSLWSPTGELGYTF. The CDR3 nucleotides read TGTGCCAGCAGTTTATGGTCCCCAACAGGGGAATTGGGCTACACCTTC.

This clonotype showed up just a few times. The chain recombines TRBV7-8 with TRBJ2-5, with 9 bases fitting TRBD2. Germline trimming cut 4 bases from V and 1 base from J; bases unmatched to any gene: 4. CDR1 is SGHVS and CDR2 is FQNEAQ in the germline V gene. CDR3 length equals 15 residues. CDR3 nucleotides: TGTGCCAGCAGCTCCCTTAGCGGGGGCCAAGAGACCCAGTACTTC. Protein sequence: CASSSLSGGQETQYF.

To note about this clonotype: This may be a read error, as it is one base from a much larger clone. The chain joins TRBV5-1 to TRBJ2-5; 12 nucleotides agree with TRBD2. In germline, CDR1 is SGHRS, CDR2 YFSETQ. Losses at the gene ends were 6 bases for V and 2 bases for J; bases not matched to a gene: 5. This CDR3 comprises 15 residues. CDR3 nucleotide sequence: TGCGCCAGCATCTCCGGGACTAGCGGGCAAGAGACCCAGTACTTC. Residues: CASISGTSGQETQYF.

This clonotype was counted a few times. The rearrangement uses TRBV20-1 and TRBJ2-3, with D perhaps given as TRBD1 or TRBD2 (6 bases each). The germline CDR1 and CDR2 sequences are DFQATT and SNEGSKA (reference sequence). V was cut by 0 bases and J by 2 bases, with 18 bases left in between. The CDR3 runs 17 residues. The CDR3 DNA reads TGCAGTGCTAGAGATTTGTCGAGGGGGGCAAACACAGATACGCAGTATTTT. It translates to CSARDLSRGANTDTQYF.

Remarks on this clonotype: This clone may be a read error of a much larger clone one base away. The chain has TRBV5-5 and TRBJ2-3, with a tentative D call TRBD2 (5 bases). Trimming cost V 5 bases and J 6 bases, with 10 bases left between them. The CDR3 is made up of 12 amino acids. Germline-derived CDR1 and CDR2 are SGHKS and YYEKEE (reference sequence). In DNA form, the CDR3 reads TGTGCCAGCAGGCCTAGCTCGGATACGCAGTATTTT. It translates to CASRPSSDTQYF.

This clonotype was detected ten times or more. CDR3 loop: CASTPLARETQYF. The CDR3 coding sequence is TGTGCCAGCACCCCCCTAGCGAGGGAGACCCAGTACTTC. The chain links TRBV7-8 to TRBJ2-5; a weak D match, TRBD2 (6 bases). CDR1 is SGHVS, CDR2 FQNEAQ, per germline. Trimming removed 7 bases at V and 5 bases at J, with 14 bases between. This CDR3 comprises 13 residues.

This clonotype has a handful of counts. This rearrangement joins TRBV21-1 to TRBJ2-7; TRBD1 is taken as the D call from the table, unchecked against the DNA. TRBV21-1 counts as a pseudogene. This CDR3 region has 18 residues. This chain's CDR3 is CASSALPSSGRGPYEQYF. The CDR3 DNA is TGTGCCAGCAGCGCACTACCGTCGTCAGGGCGAGGACCCTACGAGCAGTACTTC.